This T cell receptor (beta chain) was captured in a study of blood T cell repertoires in COVID-19. Study background: Whether acute or convalescent, the COVID-19 samples came from the United States, Italy and Spain. From T cells, B-cell-depleted T cells, or PBMCs came the material, which was cDNA or gDNA.

Trimming pared 5 bases from V and 5 bases from J, leaving 15 bases between. This CDR3 is built from 13 residues. The germline V gene encodes CDR1 SQVTM and CDR2 ANQGSEA. The table lists this clone with a few counts. In the original analysis: Amplification from reference gene primers served as the basis for estimated nucleated cell counts. Clones were read by immunoSEQ multiplex PCR, and TCRdb kept only the in-frame ones, dropping some. V, J and clone size are taken as reported in that table, and D and trimming were inferred from the DNA itself. This table holds 250,000 to 300,000 clones, around 89% found once.

The chain uses TRBV29-1 and TRBJ1-1; D may be TRBD1 (6 bases). The sequenced sample consisted of peripheral blood. The receptor comes from a man aged 40-49 years with acute or convalescent COVID-19. The CDR3 nucleotides read TGCAGCGTTCACAGGGCGACGGGGACTGAAGCTTTCTTT. As protein: CSVHRATGTEAFF.